The 31 T cell receptor beta chains presented below share a single source sample, sequenced in a study of cytomegalovirus exposure and HLA in healthy donors. PCR amplification relied on 60 Vbeta primers (plus 13 Jbeta primers). Generated by immunoSEQ multiplex PCR, the TCRdb table keeps only in-frame clones and is missing some. The data contain some 150,000 clones, approximately 76% of them singletons. The specimen sequenced was PBMCs. The receptors shown here come from a man aged 55 to 70 in good health and CMV-seronegative.

J is TRBJ2-1 and V is TRBV30, with 8 bases identical to TRBD2. The ends lost 3 bases at V and 9 bases at J; junction bases unmatched: 10. Germline CDR1 is GTSNPN and CDR2 is SVGIG (reference sequence). The CDR3 length is 14 residues. The CDR3 region has the DNA TGTGCCTGGAGCTCGGGAGTAGCGGGATTTGAGCAGTTCTTC. Amino acid sequence: CAWSSGVAGFEQFF.

This clone has only a few counts. This rearrangement joins TRBV11-3 to TRBJ2-5, with D possibly matching TRBD2 (6 bases). Germline-derived CDR1 and CDR2 are SGHNT and YENEEA. The V end was cut by 1 base, the J end by 5 bases, with 14 bases between. The length of the CDR3 is 15 residues. In DNA, the CDR3 is TGTGCCAGCAGCTTAGGACTAGGAGGGCGTGAGACCCAGTACTTC. It yields the protein CASSLGLGGRETQYF.

This chain links TRBV6-5 with TRBJ2-7; 12 nucleotides agree with TRBD2. J gave up 5 bases and V 7 bases, and 9 bases lay outside the gene matches. Germline lookup yields CDR1 MNHEY and CDR2 SVGAGI. The CDR3 runs to 15 residues. The DNA for the CDR3 is TGTGCCAGCAAAGGGACTAGCGGGTCGGGCCACGAGCAGTACTTC. Translating it yields CASKGTSGSGHEQYF.

This sequence joins TRBV7-2 and TRBJ2-3, with 9 bases lining up with TRBD2. CDR3 size: 15 residues. Per germline, CDR1 SGHTA and CDR2 FQGNSA. Trimming at V came to 1 base and at J to 6 bases, leaving 5 bases not matched to a gene. Here the CDR3 reads CASSLGGGEWDTQYF. CDR3 DNA: TGTGCCAGCAGCTTAGGCGGGGGGGAGTGGGATACGCAGTATTTT.

The sample holds one count of this clone. The chain has TRBV5-1 and TRBJ2-7; TRBD1 agrees at 10 bases. The V segment lost 3 bases and the J segment 3 bases; nucleotides outside the gene matches: 12. Germline CDR1 reads SGHRS; CDR2 reads YFSETQ. The length of the CDR3 is 17 residues. The CDR3 region is CASSWDMGTGVIYEQYF. The CDR3 DNA is TGCGCCAGCAGCTGGGATATGGGGACAGGGGTAATCTACGAGCAGTACTTC.

The CDR3 loop reads CASSIVGTSYEQYF. The CDR3 nucleotides are TGTGCCAGTAGTATAGTGGGGACTAGCTACGAGCAGTACTTC. The chain joins TRBV19 to TRBJ2-7, with 8 bases identical to TRBD2. This CDR3 has 14 residues. The V and J ends lost 1 base and 3 bases, in that order; junction bases with no gene match: 2. Germline V gene sequence: CDR1 LNHDA, CDR2 SQIVND (reference sequence). Based on the CDR3 plus reference TRBV19 and TRBJ2-7, the full variable domain is DGGITQSPKYLFRKEGQNVTLSCEQNLNHDAMYWYRQDPGQGLRLIYYSQIVNDFQKGDIAEGYSVSREKKESFPLTVTSAQKNPTAFYLCASSIVGTSYEQYFGPGTRLTVT.

This chain connects TRBV10-3 to TRBJ2-1, with D tentatively TRBD1 (6 bases). The CDR3 is made up of 12 amino acids. CDR1 and CDR2 from the germline V gene are ENHRY and SYGVKD. V was pared by 3 bases and J by 7 bases, with 7 bases between. DNA for the CDR3: TGTGCCATCAGTGATAGGGGGAATGAGCAGTTCTTC. Its protein is CAISDRGNEQFF.

V gene TRBV13 combines with J gene TRBJ2-7, with 8 bases fitting TRBD2. The V segment lost 5 bases and the J segment 3 bases; nucleotides outside the gene matches: 9. Germline CDR1 PRHDT, CDR2 FYEKMQ (reference sequence). The CDR3 is made up of 15 amino acids. CDR3 amino acids: CASSGSGSPHYEQYF. The CDR3 bases are TGTGCCAGCAGCGGCAGCGGGAGCCCCCACTACGAGCAGTACTTC.

The chain couples TRBV27 to TRBJ1-5; no definite D call. CDR3 length equals 13 residues. The V gene's germline CDR1 is MNHEY and CDR2 SMNVEV (reference sequence). V lost 3 bases, J lost 6 bases, and 9 bases lay in between. The CDR3 reads CASSFRSFQPQHF. CDR3 nucleotide sequence: TGTGCCAGCAGTTTTAGGAGTTTTCAGCCCCAGCATTTT.

The rearrangement uses TRBV27 and TRBJ2-3; TRBD2 might be the D (5 bases). Germline CDR1 and CDR2: MNHEY and SMNVEV (reference sequence). V was shortened by 5 bases and J by 0 bases, with 6 bases between the two germline ends. There are 13 residues in the CDR3. CDR3 in amino acids: CASSRTSTDTQYF. CDR3 nucleotides: TGTGCCAGCAGTCGGACTAGCACAGATACGCAGTATTTT.

This clone was seen a single time. The genes are TRBV6-5 and TRBJ2-5, with TRBD2 matching over 13 bases. The J call is uncertain, as TRBJ2-7 better fits the DNA end. Germline loops: CDR1 MNHEY, CDR2 SVGAGI. This CDR3 has 15 residues. The CDR3 sequence: CASSGLTSGGNEQYF. The CDR3 bases are TGTGCCAGCAGTGGCCTGACTAGCGGGGGGAACGAGCAGTACTTC.

This clone has just a few counts. The chain recombines TRBV7-3 with TRBJ2-1, with D perhaps TRBD1 (5 bases). The CDR3 extends over 13 amino acids. From germline, CDR1 is SGHTA and CDR2 FQGTGA. V was clipped by 5 bases and J by 5 bases, with 10 bases between them. This CDR3 reads CASSQGPNNEQFF. Here the CDR3 DNA reads TGTGCCAGCAGCCAGGGTCCCAACAATGAGCAGTTCTTC.

This clone has more than one count but fewer than ten. The chain couples TRBV7-2 to TRBJ2-3; 11 nucleotides agree with TRBD1. Germline V gives CDR1 SGHTA, CDR2 FQGNSA. The CDR3 runs to 16 residues. Trimming cost V 2 bases and J 6 bases; bases outside gene matches: 7. The CDR3 coding sequence is TGTGCCAGCAGCTTATACGGGACAGGGGGGATGGATACGCAGTATTTT. It translates to CASSLYGTGGMDTQYF.

This chain joins TRBV10-1 and TRBJ2-5, with 12 bases matching TRBD1. The DNA end is more similar to TRBJ2-7, so the J call may be wrong. The CDR3 contains 17 residues. CDR1 is WNHNN and CDR2 is SYGVQD in the germline V gene (reference sequence). The CDR3 region has the DNA TGCGCCAGCAGTGAGTCGGGTTGGGGACAGGGGGCCCACGAGCAGTACTTC. It specifies CASSESGWGQGAHEQYF.

This chain links TRBV27 with TRBJ1-3, with D perhaps matching TRBD1 (6 bases). The CDR3 runs 15 residues. Germline V gene data show CDR1 as MNHEY and CDR2 as SMNVEV (reference sequence). V lost 2 bases, J lost 2 bases, and 10 bases lay in between. CDR3 residues: CASSLRWGPGNTIYF. CDR3 nucleotides: TGTGCCAGCAGTTTAAGGTGGGGGCCTGGAAACACCATATATTTT.

The rearrangement uses TRBV29-1 and TRBJ2-3; 14 positions match TRBD2. Trimming at V came to 6 bases and at J to 0 bases, leaving 8 bases not matched to a gene. Per the germline V gene, CDR1 is SQVTM and CDR2 is ANQGSEA. This CDR3 comprises 17 residues. For the CDR3, the DNA is TGCAGCGTCGGGGGACTAGCGGGGGCCTATAGCACAGATACGCAGTATTTT. Residues: CSVGGLAGAYSTDTQYF.

J is TRBJ2-7 and V is TRBV28, with a possible D match to TRBD2 (7 bases). V dropped 6 bases and J dropped 5 bases, with 26 bases sitting between them. The CDR3 loop spans 17 amino acids. Germline V gives CDR1 MDHEN, CDR2 SYDVKM. CDR3 residues: CASSPYSAGAFGDEQYF. The DNA of the CDR3 is TGTGCCAGCAGCCCATATTCTGCGGGGGCCTTTGGGGACGAGCAGTACTTC.

This chain uses TRBV28 with TRBJ2-7, with a tentative D call TRBD1 (6 bases). The ends were cut back, 8 bases at V and 4 bases at J, with 18 bases in the middle. The V gene's germline CDR1 is MDHEN and CDR2 SYDVKM. The CDR3 spans 14 residues. The CDR3 reads CASGHLQGGYEQYF. In DNA form, the CDR3 reads TGTGCCAGCGGGCACTTACAGGGTGGATACGAGCAGTACTTC.

With respect to this clone: Other DNA variants within this sample encode the same CDR3. The rearrangement joins TRBV27 to TRBJ1-2, with TRBD1 matching over 9 bases. This CDR3 comprises 15 residues. The V segment lost 6 bases and the J segment 3 bases; nucleotides outside the gene matches: 8. CDR1 is MNHEY, CDR2 SMNVEV, per germline (reference sequence). CDR3 sequence: CASRLATGGYYGYTF. The CDR3 DNA sequence: TGTGCCAGCAGACTCGCGACAGGGGGGTACTATGGCTACACCTTC.

The V call is TRBV7-9, the J call TRBJ1-2; weak D call: TRBD1 (6 bases). Trimming took 3 bases from V and 0 from J, leaving 17 bases between them. The germline V gene encodes CDR1 SEHNR and CDR2 FQNEAQ (reference sequence). The CDR3 is 17 amino acids. CDR3 protein: CASSFWVTGPTNYGYTF. The CDR3 DNA reads as TGTGCCAGCAGCTTTTGGGTGACAGGTCCCACTAACTATGGCTACACCTTC.

V is TRBV7-9 and J is TRBJ2-7, with D maybe TRBD2 (5 bases). Germline V gene lookup returns CDR1 SEHNR and CDR2 FQNEAQ (reference sequence). V gave up 3 bases and J gave up 0 bases, with 9 bases separating them. The length of the CDR3 is 14 residues. The CDR3, as DNA: TGTGCCAGCAGCTTTAGGAGGAGCTCCTACGAGCAGTACTTC. Amino acid sequence: CASSFRRSSYEQYF.

The rearrangement links TRBV4-2 to TRBJ2-1; 10 positions agree with TRBD2. The CDR3 has 16 amino acids. CDR1 is LGHNA, CDR2 YNFKEQ, per germline. V dropped 1 base and J dropped 7; count of bases not matched to a gene: 7. The CDR3 DNA reads as TGTGCCAGCAGCCAAGGGCGAAGCGGGGGGGCGAATGAGCAGTTCTTC. Translated, it gives CASSQGRSGGANEQFF.

The rearrangement uses TRBV10-3 and TRBJ1-5; D not certain. The CDR3 contains 12 residues. CDR1 ENHRY and CDR2 SYGVKD come from the germline V gene. V gave up 10 bases and J gave up 5 bases, with 12 bases separating them. CDR3 DNA: TGTGCCACCACTTCCGGGGATCAGCCCCAGCATTTT. It codes for CATTSGDQPQHF.

The rearrangement uses TRBV7-2 and TRBJ2-2; tentatively, D is TRBD1 (6 bases). Trimming shortened V by 5 bases and J by 5 bases, and 9 bases separated the two germline ends. From germline, CDR1 is SGHTA and CDR2 FQGNSA. This CDR3 spans 13 amino acids. The CDR3 spells CASSIQGTGELFF. CDR3 DNA: TGTGCCAGCAGCATACAGGGAACCGGGGAGCTGTTTTTT.

This clone occurred once. The chain recombines TRBV5-1 with TRBJ2-3, with D tentatively TRBD2 (5 bases). There are 15 residues in the CDR3. The ends were cut back, 4 bases at V and 4 bases at J, with 16 bases in the middle. From germline, CDR1 is SGHRS and CDR2 YFSETQ. Here the CDR3 DNA reads TGCGCCAGCAGCCTGGACCGCCCGGGATCAGATACGCAGTATTTT. Its translation: CASSLDRPGSDTQYF.

The chain uses TRBV5-5 and TRBJ1-5; TRBD1 might be the D (6 bases). The CDR3 extends over 17 amino acids. Germline CDR1 and CDR2: SGHKS and YYEKEE (reference sequence). V was trimmed by 0 bases and J by 3 bases, leaving 16 bases between them. The CDR3 DNA follows: TGTGCCAGCAGCTTGGGGGGGCAAGAGGGATACAATCAGCCCCAGCATTTT. Translated, it gives CASSLGGQEGYNQPQHF.

The J gene is TRBJ2-5, the V gene TRBV4-1; tentative D call: TRBD2 (6 bases). The V end was cut by 3 bases, the J end by 5 bases, with 13 bases between. The CDR3 is made up of 14 amino acids. Per the germline V gene, CDR1 is MGHRA and CDR2 is YSYEKL. The CDR3 nucleotides read TGCGCCAGCAGCCAGAGCGCCCGGGGGGAGACCCAGTACTTC. This gives the protein CASSQSARGETQYF.

This clone came up a few times. The CDR3 protein is CASSFPGLAGGAYNEQFF. CDR3 bases: TGTGCCAGCAGCTTTCCGGGACTAGCGGGGGGAGCCTACAATGAGCAGTTCTTC. The J gene is TRBJ2-1, the V gene TRBV7-2, with TRBD2 identical over 15 bases. V lost 3 bases and J lost 2; bases outside the gene matches: 5. There are 18 residues in the CDR3. From germline, CDR1 is SGHTA and CDR2 FQGNSA.

This clone was detected only once. The chain has TRBV6-5 and TRBJ2-3; 7 positions match TRBD2. There are 14 residues in the CDR3. CDR1 and CDR2 from the germline V gene are MNHEY and SVGAGI. Germline trimming cut 7 bases from V and 6 bases from J; bases unmatched to any gene: 10. The CDR3 loop reads CASTPAGRIDTQYF. CDR3 nucleotides: TGTGCCAGCACTCCAGCGGGGAGGATCGATACGCAGTATTTT.

Concerning this clone: An end of the junction differs from the germline gene, which may be a read error. The gene calls are TRBV7-9 and TRBJ2-7, with TRBD1 matching 8 bases. This CDR3 spans 16 amino acids. The V gene's germline CDR1 is SEHNR and CDR2 FQNEAQ (reference sequence). This chain's CDR3 is CSSSFPRQGISYEQYF. The CDR3 region has the DNA TGTTCCAGCAGCTTCCCTAGACAGGGGATCTCCTACGAGCAGTACTTC.

J is TRBJ2-5 and V is TRBV5-1; TRBD1 agrees at 9 bases. Looked up from germline, CDR1 is SGHRS and CDR2 is YFSETQ. The CDR3 sequence is 15 residues long. J was trimmed by 5 bases and V by 4 bases; bases with no gene match: 9. CDR3 in amino acids: CASSPLDRGGETQYF. The CDR3 DNA reads as TGCGCCAGCAGCCCCCTGGACAGGGGTGGGGAGACCCAGTACTTC.